These 17 T cell receptor beta chains came from one sample sequenced in a study of vaccination and CD4 T cells after COVID-19. Sequencing of DNA taken from cultured CD4+ T cells relied on the Oncomine TCR Beta short-read assay. MiXCR, run by TCRdb on the PCR reads, gives a single entry per CDR3 protein. Of fewer than 20,000 distinct CDR3 sequences in the sample, around 50% are singletons; the top ten hold approximately 7%. Antigens for these TCRs are unknown. Treatment reported: approximately nine-day PBMC culture with coronavirus spike peptide pools or control peptides (ViraFEST assay). Sequencing used CD4+ T cells from blood, cultured in vitro, obtained before SARS-CoV-2 vaccination. Source of these receptors: a human donor who had recovered from COVID-19.

The count of this clonotype is one. The V and J genes are TRBV4-1 and TRBJ1-2; D not certain. Germline V gene sequence: CDR1 MGHRA, CDR2 YSYEKL. CDR3 size: 16 residues. Trimming cost V 0 bases and J 1 base, with 12 bases left between them. The CDR3, as DNA: TGCGCCAGCAGCCAAGAATTAGGATACGGTAACTATGGCTACACCTTC. Its translation is CASSQELGYGNYGYTF.

J is TRBJ2-6 and V is TRBV11-2; 10 bases match TRBD2. Germline V gene lookup returns CDR1 SGHAT and CDR2 FQNNGV. The CDR3 is 18 amino acids. The V segment lost 6 bases and the J segment 0 bases; nucleotides outside the gene matches: 8. For the CDR3, the DNA is TGTGCCAGCAGGAGACTAGCGGGTACCCGCTCTGGGGCCAACGTCCTGACTTTC. It codes for CASRRLAGTRSGANVLTF.

The chain carries TRBV7-9 and TRBJ2-1; 14 bases are a match to TRBD2. The CDR3 runs 17 residues. V lost 10 bases and J lost 0; bases outside the gene matches: 8. Germline CDR1 is SEHNR and CDR2 is FQNEAQ (reference sequence). CDR3 region: CATVGTSGGRSYNEQFF. The DNA of the CDR3 is TGTGCCACCGTGGGGACTAGCGGGGGTCGCTCCTACAATGAGCAGTTCTTC.

The chain combines TRBV29-1 with TRBJ2-5, with no clear D. The CDR3 totals 15 residues. V was cut by 4 bases and J by 0 bases, with 15 bases left in between. Germline V gene sequence: CDR1 SQVTM, CDR2 ANQGSEA. CDR3 sequence: CSVALSSEYQETQYF. CDR3 DNA: TGCAGCGTTGCATTATCCTCGGAGTACCAAGAGACCCAGTACTTC.

The rearrangement links TRBV28 to TRBJ2-7; D is unresolved. V was clipped by 2 bases and J by 6 bases, with 8 bases between them. CDR1 is MDHEN, CDR2 SYDVKM, per germline. The CDR3 spans 12 residues. CDR3 sequence: CASSLVEREQYF. The CDR3 bases are TGTGCCAGCAGTTTAGTAGAACGCGAGCAGTACTTC.

The chain is built from TRBV6-1 and TRBJ2-4; 8 bases match TRBD1. The CDR3 has 16 residues. Germline assignment: CDR1 MNHNS and CDR2 SASEGT. The V segment lost 3 bases and the J segment 6 bases; nucleotides outside the gene matches: 10. CDR3 residues: CASSEVPTGGLNIQYF. CDR3 DNA sequence: TGTGCCAGCAGTGAGGTTCCTACAGGGGGGCTAAACATTCAGTACTTC.

The chain employs TRBV28 and TRBJ1-3, with no clear D. Germline lookup yields CDR1 MDHEN and CDR2 SYDVKM. The CDR3 runs to 15 residues. V lost 5 bases and J 0 bases, leaving 11 bases between the germline ends. For the CDR3, the DNA is TGTGCCAGCAGTGTTTGGGTGGGCTCTGGAAACACCATATATTTT. Encoded protein: CASSVWVGSGNTIYF.

The CDR3 DNA is TGTGCCAGCAGTTTGCCCAGGGGGCTAGTTGCTGAAGCTTTCTTT. Amino acids: CASSLPRGLVAEAFF. The chain employs TRBV28 and TRBJ1-1; 8 bases line up with TRBD1. The germline V gene has CDR1 MDHEN and CDR2 SYDVKM. This CDR3 contains 15 residues. The V and J ends lost 3 bases and 6 bases, in that order; junction bases with no gene match: 9.

This chain links TRBV6-1 with TRBJ1-2; D gene uncertain. Germline values: CDR1 MNHNS, CDR2 SASEGT. This CDR3 region has 15 residues. Between the trimmed V and J ends, which lost 7 bases and 2 bases, there was a span of 17 bases. CDR3: CASIWEQLSNYGYTF. The CDR3 DNA follows: TGTGCCAGCATCTGGGAACAGCTATCAAACTATGGCTACACCTTC.

This clonotype showed up just a few times. The rearrangement links TRBV20-1 to TRBJ1-5; D ambiguous. The length of the CDR3 is 14 residues. Germline V gene data show CDR1 as DFQATT and CDR2 as SNEGSKA (reference sequence). V lost 3 bases to trimming and J lost 0 bases, with 9 bases between them. The CDR3 DNA is TGCAGTGCTAGTTCCATTAATAGCAATCAGCCCCAGCATTTT. Its translation is CSASSINSNQPQHF.

This rearrangement joins TRBV28 to TRBJ1-2; 9 positions match TRBD1. Germline-derived CDR1 and CDR2 are MDHEN and SYDVKM. V was pared by 6 bases and J by 8 bases, with 13 bases of the junction left unmatched. The CDR3 spans 15 residues. The CDR3 sequence is CASSRPGTGFLGYTF. CDR3 nucleotide sequence: TGTGCCAGCAGCCGTCCCGGGACAGGGTTCTTGGGCTACACCTTC.

The chain joins TRBV5-4 to TRBJ2-1, with a tentative D call TRBD2 (6 bases). Trimming shortened V by 4 bases and J by 7 bases, and 15 bases separated the two germline ends. Germline loops: CDR1 SGHNT, CDR2 YYREEE (reference sequence). The length of the CDR3 is 14 residues. The DNA of the CDR3 is TGTGCCAGCAGCCCAGGAGGGTCTGGGAATGAGCAGTTCTTC. Protein sequence: CASSPGGSGNEQFF.

The CDR3 nucleotides read TGTGCCAGCAGCGTAGGACTAGCGGGAGGGCCATACAATGAGCAGTTCTTC. The encoded protein is CASSVGLAGGPYNEQFF. The rearrangement links TRBV7-3 to TRBJ2-1, with 15 bases matching TRBD2. J gave up 4 bases and V 5 bases, and 6 bases lay outside the gene matches. Germline CDR1 reads SGHTA; CDR2 reads FQGTGA. The CDR3 has 17 amino acids. The entire variable domain, with the rest obtained from reference TRBV7-3 and TRBJ2-1, is as follows: GAGVSQTPSNKVTEKGKYVELRCDPISGHTALYWYRQSLGQGPEFLIYFQGTGAADDSGLPNDRFFAVRPEGSVSTLKIQRTERGDSAVYLCASSVGLAGGPYNEQFFGPGTRLTVL.

V usage is TRBV20-1 and J usage is TRBJ2-1; 8 bases agree with TRBD1. This CDR3 region has 15 residues. V lost 0 bases, J lost 3 bases, and 4 bases stayed unmatched. Germline-derived CDR1 and CDR2 are DFQATT and SNEGSKA (reference sequence). This chain's CDR3 is CSARDTGGDYNEQFF. DNA for the CDR3: TGCAGTGCTAGAGATACAGGGGGTGACTACAATGAGCAGTTCTTC.

This chain joins TRBV5-1 and TRBJ2-7, with 14 bases that match TRBD2. Per the germline V gene, CDR1 is SGHRS and CDR2 is YFSETQ. V lost 2 bases to trimming and J lost 3 bases; unmatched junction nucleotides: 1. The CDR3 sequence is 15 residues long. The CDR3 here is CASSLGTSGSYEQYF. For the CDR3, the DNA is TGCGCCAGCAGCTTAGGGACTAGCGGGAGCTACGAGCAGTACTTC.

The chain joins TRBV6-1 to TRBJ2-1; 10 nucleotides agree with TRBD2. The CDR3 totals 15 residues. Germline CDR1 and CDR2: MNHNS and SASEGT. J was trimmed by 4 bases and V by 7 bases; bases with no gene match: 7. In DNA form, the CDR3 reads TGTGCCAGCACCGAGGGACTAGCGAATTACAATGAGCAGTTCTTC. Amino acids: CASTEGLANYNEQFF.

The V and J genes are TRBV27 and TRBJ1-2, with no clear D. Germline V gene sequence: CDR1 MNHEY, CDR2 SMNVEV (reference sequence). The length of the CDR3 is 13 residues. The V end was cut by 2 bases, the J end by 6 bases, with 10 bases between. The CDR3: CASSLKVDHGYTF. In DNA, the CDR3 is TGTGCCAGCAGTTTAAAGGTTGACCATGGCTACACCTTC.